The present entry profiles one T cell receptor (beta chain) with its context. The assay was immunoSEQ multiplex PCR, and TCRdb's table has in-frame clones only and misses some. The table includes 93,000 or so clones, around 80% detected once. Trimming cost V 4 bases and J 2 bases, with 17 bases left between them. The CDR3 has 16 amino acids. CDR1 and CDR2 from the germline V gene are SGHDN and FVKESK. This entry comes from a study of T cell clones after liver transplantation. The chain recombines TRBV14 with TRBJ1-1; unclear D gene. The starting material was CD4+ T cells from blood, obtained approximately 43 months after liver transplant. The receptor's source is a human patient who received a liver transplant. Some T cells may possibly be graft donor cells. The CDR3 DNA reads as TGTGCCAGCAGCCCCTCGAGGGAGACTCCAAACACTGAAGCTTTCTTT. Amino acid sequence: CASSPSRETPNTEAFF. Full variable domain (outside the CDR3, taken from reference TRBV14 and TRBJ1-1): EAGVTQFPSHSVIEKGQTVTLRCDPISGHDNLYWYRRVMGKEIKFLLHFVKESKQDESGMPNNRFLAERTGGTYSTLKVQPAELEDSGVYFCASSPSRETPNTEAFFGQGTRLTVV.